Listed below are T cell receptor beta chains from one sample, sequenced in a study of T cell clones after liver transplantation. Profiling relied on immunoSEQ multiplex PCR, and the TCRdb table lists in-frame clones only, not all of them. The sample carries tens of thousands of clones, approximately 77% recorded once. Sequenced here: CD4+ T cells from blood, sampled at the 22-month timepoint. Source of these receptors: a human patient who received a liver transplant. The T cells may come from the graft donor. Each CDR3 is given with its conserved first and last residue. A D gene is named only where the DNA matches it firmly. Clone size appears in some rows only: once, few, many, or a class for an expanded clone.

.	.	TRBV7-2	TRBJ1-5	TGTGCCAGCAGCTTATTAGGGGTGAGTCAGCCCCAGCATTTT	CASSLLGVSQPQHF
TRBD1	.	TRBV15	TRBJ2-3	TGTGCCACCAGCAGAGACAGGGGGCTAGATACGCAGTATTTT	CATSRDRGLDTQYF
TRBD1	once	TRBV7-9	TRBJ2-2	TGTGCCAGCAGCCTCCTGGGGACAGGGGTGAACACCGGGGAGCTGTTTTTT	CASSLLGTGVNTGELFF
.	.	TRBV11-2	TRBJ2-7	TGTGCCAGCAGCCCCGACAGTTACTCCTACGAGCAGTACTTC	CASSPDSYSYEQYF
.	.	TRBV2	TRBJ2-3	TGTGCCAGCAGCGAAGATCACGGCGACGCCGGGACAGATACGCAGTATTTT	CASSEDHGDAGTDTQYF
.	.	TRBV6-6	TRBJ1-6	TGTGCCAGCAGTTACGATGGACAGATCGGTTCACCCCTCCACTTT	CASSYDGQIGSPLHF
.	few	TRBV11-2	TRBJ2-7	TGTGCCAGCAGCTTAGGCAGGAACTCCTACGAGCAGTACTTC	CASSLGRNSYEQYF
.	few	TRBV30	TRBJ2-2	TGTGCCTGGGGTTATTTGGGGGCAGCGTCCGGGGAGCTGTTTTTT	CAWGYLGAASGELFF
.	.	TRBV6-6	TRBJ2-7	TGTGCCAGTGGTCGAGGGCCCTCCTACGAGCAGTACTTC	CASGRGPSYEQYF
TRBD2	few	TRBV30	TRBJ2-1	TGTGCCTGGGAATCAAAGGGACTAGCGGGGGGGGAGCAGTTCTTC	CAWESKGLAGGEQFF
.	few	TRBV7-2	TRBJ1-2	TGTGCCAGCAGCGTAGCGGGGAAGGACGGCTACACCTTC	CASSVAGKDGYTF
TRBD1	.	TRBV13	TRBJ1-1	TGTGCCAGCAGCCACAGGGGGAACACTGAAGCTTTCTTT	CASSHRGNTEAFF
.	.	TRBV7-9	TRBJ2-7	TGTGCCAGCAGTAAACCCGAGGGGGGCCCCTACGAGCAGTACTTC	CASSKPEGGPYEQYF
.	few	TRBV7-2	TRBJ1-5	TGTGCCAGCGGGACGGCTTCGTATAGCAATCAGCCCCAGCATTTT	CASGTASYSNQPQHF
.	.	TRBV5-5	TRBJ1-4	TGTGCCAGCAGCTACCCCGGGACGGGGGGAAATGAAAAACTGTTTTTT	CASSYPGTGGNEKLFF
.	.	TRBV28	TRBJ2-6	TGTGCCAGCAGTTTAGAGGGCCTAGTGGGGGCCAACGTCCTGACTTTC	CASSLEGLVGANVLTF
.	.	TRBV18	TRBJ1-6	TGTGCCAGCTCACCAGAGGGGGTTCGTAGTTCACCCCTCCACTTT	CASSPEGVRSSPLHF
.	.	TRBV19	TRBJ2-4	TGTGCCACCTCCGAAGGGGAGGCCATTCAGTACTTC	CATSEGEAIQYF
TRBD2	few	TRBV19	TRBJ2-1	TGTGCCAGTAGTATCCTACTAGCGGGGTATGAGCAGTTCTTC	CASSILLAGYEQFF
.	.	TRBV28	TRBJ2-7	TGTGCCAGCACTTTCCTCTGGGGGGCACCACCCTACGAGCAGTACTTC	CASTFLWGAPPYEQYF
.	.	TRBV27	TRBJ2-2	TGTGCCAGCAGTTTATCTGGCGGGGCGAACACCGGGGAGCTGTTTTTT	CASSLSGGANTGELFF
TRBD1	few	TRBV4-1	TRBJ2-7	TGCGCCAGCAGCCCCATACCCAGGGGACAGGCCTACGAGCAGTACTTC	CASSPIPRGQAYEQYF
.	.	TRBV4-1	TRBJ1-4	TGCGCCAGCAGCCAAGACAAAGGGTTGACTAATGAAAAACTGTTTTTT	CASSQDKGLTNEKLFF
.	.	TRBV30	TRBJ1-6	TGTGCCTGGAGTGTCCAGAATAATTCACCCCTCCACTTT	CAWSVQNNSPLHF
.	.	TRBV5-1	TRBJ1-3	TGCGCCAGCAGCTTGGTGGGGAGGCCTGGAAACACCATATATTTT	CASSLVGRPGNTIYF
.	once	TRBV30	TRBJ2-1	TGTGCCTGCCCCAGGGGGGGCGCGGGGTACAATGAGCAGTTCTTC	CACPRGGAGYNEQFF
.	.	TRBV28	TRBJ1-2	TGTGCCAGCAGTTTAATTGAGGTCTATGGCTACACCTTC	CASSLIEVYGYTF
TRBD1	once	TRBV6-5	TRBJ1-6	TGTGCCAGCAGGATAGGGACAGTTGGAAATTCACCCCTCCACTTT	CASRIGTVGNSPLHF
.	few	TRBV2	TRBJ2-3	TGTGCCAGCAGGGTACAGGTTAGCACAGATACGCAGTATTTT	CASRVQVSTDTQYF
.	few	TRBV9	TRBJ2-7	TGTGCCAGCAGCGTAGGGGGTAGGGAATACGAGCAGTACTTC	CASSVGGREYEQYF
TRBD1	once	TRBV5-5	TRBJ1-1	TGTGCCAGCAGCTTTGGGACAGGGGCCGCGAACACTGAAGCTTTCTTT	CASSFGTGAANTEAFF
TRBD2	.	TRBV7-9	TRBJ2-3	TGTGCCAGCAGCTTCTGGACTAGCGGGGTCCGCACAGATACGCAGTATTTT	CASSFWTSGVRTDTQYF
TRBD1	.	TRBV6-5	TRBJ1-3	TGTGCCAGCAGTTATTCCGGGACAGGAGATGGAAACACCATATATTTT	CASSYSGTGDGNTIYF
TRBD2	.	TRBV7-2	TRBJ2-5	TGTGCCAGCAGCTCAGGACTAGGGCTAACGGGGGAGACCCAGTACTTC	CASSSGLGLTGETQYF
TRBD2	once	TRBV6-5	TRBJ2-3	TGTGCCGTCGGGACTAGCGGGGGCCGGGGGAAGTATTTT	CAVGTSGGRGKYF
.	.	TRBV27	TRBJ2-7	TGTGCCAGCACCCGACGGGGGGCTAGTTCCTACGAGCAGTACTTC	CASTRRGASSYEQYF
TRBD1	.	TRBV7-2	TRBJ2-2	TGTGCCAGCAGCTTGCAGGGGGCGGGCGGGGAGCTGTTTTTT	CASSLQGAGGELFF
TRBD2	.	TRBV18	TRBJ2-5	TGTGCCAGCTCACTAAGCGGGGGGGCCGTATCCTCCGAGACCCAGTACTTC	CASSLSGGAVSSETQYF
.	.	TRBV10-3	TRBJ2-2	TGTGCCTTTTGGGTTGTGAACACCGGGGAGCTGTTTTTT	CAFWVVNTGELFF